This T cell receptor beta chain was observed in a study of CD8+ T cells in alopecia areata. Study findings and constraints: More clonal than normal scalp was lesional scalp, particularly alopecia totalis/universalis.

The sequencing template was cDNA reverse transcribed from extracted RNA. Sequenced by immunoSEQ multiplex PCR; TCRdb stores in-frame clones only, minus some. Of 150,000 to 200,000 clones listed, around 57% are singletons. In germline, CDR1 is SGHVS, CDR2 FNYEAQ. The CDR3 is 15 amino acids. The V and J ends lost 6 bases and 0 bases respectively, with 15 bases between them. This clone appeared a few times. What it binds is unknown. The specimen sequenced was CD4+ T cells sorted from blood. The TCR sequence derives from a human donor in good health. V and J are TRBV7-6 and TRBJ2-7; maybe TRBD1 (6 bases). CDR3 loop: CASRSRDNPSYEQYF. The DNA for the CDR3 is TGTGCCAGCAGGAGCCGGGACAACCCCTCCTACGAGCAGTACTTC.